These T cell receptor beta chains were read from a single sample in a study of cytomegalovirus exposure and HLA in healthy donors. Data came from immunoSEQ multiplex PCR; TCRdb stores just in-frame clones and leaves some out. The table records under 200,000 clones, over 65% of them present only once. The sequencing input was PBMCs. Receptors originate from a woman between 40 and 50 years old in good health and CMV-seropositive. Each CDR3 is given with its conserved first and last residue. Fields, in order: V gene, clone size, D gene, J gene, CDR3 DNA, CDR3 protein. The D gene is left open where the match is weak. Only part of the rows carry a size: once, few, many, or a class if the clone is expanded.

TRBV7-2	few	TRBD2	TRBJ2-7	TGTGCCAGCAGCTCTAGACCCCGGACTAGAGAGGTCTACGAGCAGTACTTC	CASSSRPRTREVYEQYF
TRBV6-1	.	TRBD1	TRBJ1-5	TGTGCCAGCAGTGAGGACAGGGGCAATCGGCCCCAGCATTTT	CASSEDRGNRPQHF
TRBV10-3	.	.	TRBJ2-3	TGTGCCAAATGGGGCGACACAGATACGCAGTATTTT	CAKWGDTDTQYF
TRBV5-1	.	.	TRBJ2-1	TGCGCCAGCAGCTTGGTTGCCGGGAGCAATGAGCAGTTCTTC	CASSLVAGSNEQFF
TRBV6-5	.	TRBD1	TRBJ2-2	TGTGCCAGCAGTTGGGGACAGGGGGACACCGGGGAGCTGTTTTTT	CASSWGQGDTGELFF
TRBV10-3	.	.	TRBJ1-3	TGTGCCAACTGGGACATAGGAAACACCATATATTTT	CANWDIGNTIYF
TRBV9	.	.	TRBJ2-3	TGTGCCAGCACCGGGGGTGGTTTCACAGATACGCAGTATTTT	CASTGGGFTDTQYF
TRBV4-1	.	.	TRBJ2-2	TGCGCCAGCAGCGCGCGGGGGAACACCGGGGAGCTGTTTTTT	CASSARGNTGELFF
TRBV2	.	.	TRBJ2-4	TGTGCCAGCAGACAGGGGGGGGAAAACATTCAGTACTTC	CASRQGGENIQYF
TRBV6-6	.	.	TRBJ2-7	TGTGCCAGCAGTTACTCGTTTGCGTCCTACGAGCAGTACTTC	CASSYSFASYEQYF
TRBV11-2	.	TRBD1	TRBJ1-1	TGTGCCAGCAGCTTCAACAGGGGGCTGACTGAAGCTTTCTTT	CASSFNRGLTEAFF
TRBV4-3	.	TRBD2	TRBJ2-3	TGCGCCAGCAGCCAAGATCGCCCAGGGCGGGGGGGCGAAGATACGCAGTATTTT	CASSQDRPGRGGEDTQYF
TRBV6-5	few	TRBD2	TRBJ2-7	TGTGCCAGCAGTTCCCAGCGGGGGGCCTACTACGAGCAGTACTTC	CASSSQRGAYYEQYF
TRBV10-3	few	TRBD2	TRBJ2-7	TGTGCCATCAGTGAGTCGAAACCCCTCCGCGGGGGGGCTATAAGGTACGAGCAGTACTTC	CAISESKPLRGGAIRYEQYF
TRBV6-6	few	.	TRBJ1-1	TGTGCCAGCAGTTACAGGGAGCCTGAAGCTTTCTTT	CASSYREPEAFF
TRBV29-1	.	.	TRBJ2-6	TGCAGCGTCCTCGGAGGGAGCTCTGGGGCCAACGTCCTGACTTTC	CSVLGGSSGANVLTF
TRBV21-1	.	.	TRBJ1-6	TGTGCCAGCAGCAATTCTCTCCACTTT	CASSNSLHF
TRBV9	once	.	TRBJ1-4	TGTGCCAGCAGCACCGGGGAGGGTGAAAAACTGTTTTTT	CASSTGEGEKLFF
TRBV9	.	TRBD2	TRBJ2-5	TGTGCCAGCAGCCCCCGACTAGCCATGTGGGAGACCCAGTACTTC	CASSPRLAMWETQYF
TRBV5-1	.	.	TRBJ2-7	TGCGCCAGCAGCTTTCTCGGCTCCTACGAGCAGTACTTC	CASSFLGSYEQYF
TRBV2	.	TRBD2	TRBJ2-1	TGTGCCAGCAGTAGACTAGCGGGGGGGTACAATGAGCAGTTCTTC	CASSRLAGGYNEQFF
TRBV9	.	TRBD1	TRBJ1-3	TGTGCCAGCAGCCCTACCGACAGGGTAGTCTATTCTGGAAACACCATATATTTT	CASSPTDRVVYSGNTIYF
TRBV11-2	.	.	TRBJ1-1	TGTGCCAGCAGCTTATCTAGGGGCACTGAAGCTTTCTTT	CASSLSRGTEAFF
TRBV5-4	.	.	TRBJ2-1	TGTGCCAGCAGCTTTATAGATTTGAGCTCCTACAATGAGCAGTTCTTC	CASSFIDLSSYNEQFF
TRBV28	.	.	TRBJ2-7	TGTGCCAGCAGTTCCGCTCGGACTAACTACGAGCAGTACTTC	CASSSARTNYEQYF
TRBV2	.	TRBD2	TRBJ2-5	TGTGCCAGCAGTGAAACCCTAAGGACTAGCGGGGAAGAGACCCAGTACTTC	CASSETLRTSGEETQYF
TRBV9	.	.	TRBJ2-6	TGTGCCAGCAGCCCAACAGGGAGGGAGACATTTCTGGGGGCCAACGTCCTGACTTTC	CASSPTGRETFLGANVLTF
TRBV25-1	.	.	TRBJ1-1	TGTGCCAGCAATGCCGTGGCAGGGAACACTGAAGCTTTCTTT	CASNAVAGNTEAFF
TRBV7-3	.	.	TRBJ2-1	TGTGCCAGCAGCTTTGGCCTAGTTAATGAGCAGTTCTTC	CASSFGLVNEQFF
TRBV29-1	.	TRBD2	TRBJ2-7	TGCAGCGTTATAGCGGGAGGCACCTACGAGCAGTACTTC	CSVIAGGTYEQYF
TRBV2	.	TRBD2	TRBJ2-3	TGTGCCAGCAGGGTAGCGGGGTGGGCAGATACGCAGTATTTT	CASRVAGWADTQYF
TRBV2	.	.	TRBJ2-7	TGTGCCGGCTCACGAGGCGAGCAGTACTTC	CAGSRGEQYF
TRBV6-1	.	TRBD2	TRBJ2-7	TGTGCCAGCAGATTCGGGACTAGCGGCTCCTACGAGCAGTACTTC	CASRFGTSGSYEQYF
TRBV19	.	.	TRBJ1-6	TGTGCCAGTAGTATTGGGGGGACGGGGAATTCACCCCTCCACTTT	CASSIGGTGNSPLHF
TRBV29-1	.	TRBD1	TRBJ1-2	TGCAGCGTTGTTAGTCAGGGGGGACTCAACTATGGCTACCCCTTC	CSVVSQGGLNYGYPF